This passage covers 29 T cell receptor beta chains from one sample sequenced in a study of T-cell reconstitution after alpha-beta-depleted transplantation in children. As it was prepared, the TCRbeta library received unique molecular identifiers. One entry per CDR3 protein results from TCRdb running MiXCR on the PCR reads. This repertoire shows about 540,000 distinct CDR3 sequences, approximately 20% found once; its top ten account for 3% to 4%. This sample comprised PBMCs from the stem cell graft donor, obtained from the stem cell graft. The origin of the receptors is a human donor who donated a stem cell graft to a child with acute lymphoblastic leukemia.

In its sample, this clonotype was seen a few times. V gene TRBV4-1 combines with J gene TRBJ2-5; D may be TRBD1 (7 bases). Trimming removed 1 base at V and 5 bases at J, with 17 bases between. This CDR3 comprises 16 residues. Germline V CDR1 and CDR2: MGHRA, YSYEKL. CDR3 DNA: TGCGCCAGCAGCCAAGGCAGGCAGGGGGGAGTGGAGACCCAGTACTTC. It specifies CASSQGRQGGVETQYF.

This clonotype has only a few counts. The V call is TRBV2, the J call TRBJ2-7; no reliable D call. The V end lost 11 bases, the J end lost 4 bases, and 27 bases lay between the germline ends. This CDR3 has 16 residues. The V gene's germline CDR1 is SNHLY and CDR2 FYNNEI. CDR3 protein: CAVNGDGNPASYEQYF. The CDR3, as DNA: TGTGCCGTTAATGGCGACGGAAACCCTGCATCATACGAGCAGTACTTC.

The V call is TRBV7-2, the J call TRBJ2-5, with TRBD1 matching 8 bases. CDR3 length equals 14 residues. Germline V gene data show CDR1 as SGHTA and CDR2 as FQGNSA. Trimming at V came to 5 bases and at J to 4 bases, leaving 6 bases not matched to a gene. CDR3 sequence (DNA): TGTGCCAGCAGCCCGACAGGGGTCCGAGAGACCCAGTACTTC. Encoded protein: CASSPTGVRETQYF.

J is TRBJ1-4 and V is TRBV20-1; the D gene is possibly TRBD1 (5 bases). The CDR3 totals 14 residues. Germline values: CDR1 DFQATT, CDR2 SNEGSKA (reference sequence). Trimming took off 3 bases at V and 7 bases at J, with 15 bases between the two ends. The CDR3 DNA follows: TGCAGTGCTAGCCTCCGACAGATGCGTGAAAAACTGTTTTTT. This gives the protein CSASLRQMREKLFF.

V is TRBV5-6 and J is TRBJ2-4; D gene ambiguous. The germline CDR1 and CDR2 sequences are SGHDT and YYEEEE. The CDR3 has 14 residues. The V end was cut by 0 bases, the J end by 7 bases, with 11 bases between. Here the CDR3 reads CASSLGVGGNIQYF. The CDR3 DNA is TGTGCCAGCAGCTTGGGGGTAGGTGGGAACATTCAGTACTTC.

The chain links TRBV7-9 to TRBJ2-1; 8 nucleotides match TRBD2. Germline values: CDR1 SEHNR, CDR2 FQNEAQ (reference sequence). CDR3 length: 16 amino acids. V gave up 0 bases and J gave up 5 bases; unmatched junction bases: 6. The CDR3 bases are TGTGCCAGCAGCTTAGCGCTGGGACTAGGCGACAATGAGCAGTTCTTC. Its protein is CASSLALGLGDNEQFF.

This clonotype was detected many times. CDR3 sequence (DNA): TGCGCCAGCAGCTTTCTTAGCGGGGCCTACAATGAGCAGTTCTTC. This sequence encodes CASSFLSGAYNEQFF. The chain joins TRBV5-1 to TRBJ2-1; 8 positions match TRBD2. This CDR3 has 15 residues. The V and J ends lost 2 bases and 2 bases, in that order; junction bases with no gene match: 3. Germline V gene lookup returns CDR1 SGHRS and CDR2 YFSETQ.

This clonotype came up a few times. The chain couples TRBV12-3 or TRBV12-4 to TRBJ2-7; 10 bases are shared with TRBD2. The length of the CDR3 is 15 residues. Trimming took 5 bases from V and 6 from J; bases not matched to a gene: 10. The CDR3 DNA sequence: TGTGCCAGCAGTACGAATCCGGGACTAGCGAGCGAGCAGTACTTC. It codes for CASSTNPGLASEQYF.

The chain couples TRBV5-1 to TRBJ2-7, with TRBD2 identical over 7 bases. The CDR3 is 14 amino acids. CDR1 is SGHRS and CDR2 is YFSETQ in the germline V gene. With V trimmed by 1 base and J by 3 bases, 4 bases remained unmatched. The CDR3: CASSLPTSLYEQYF. CDR3 in DNA: TGCGCCAGCAGCTTGCCGACTAGCCTCTACGAGCAGTACTTC. Combining the CDR3 with reference TRBV5-1 and TRBJ2-7 gives the whole variable domain KAGVTQTPRYLIKTRGQQVTLSCSPISGHRSVSWYQQTPGQGLQFLFEYFSETQRNKGNFPGRFSGRQFSNSRSEMNVSTLELGDSALYLCASSLPTSLYEQYFGPGTRLTVT.

The V call is TRBV5-1, the J call TRBJ1-2; no clear D gene. The CDR3 is 12 amino acids. V was shortened by 0 bases and J by 3 bases, with 3 bases between the two germline ends. Germline values: CDR1 SGHRS, CDR2 YFSETQ. CDR3 protein: CASSLGYYGYTF. As DNA, the CDR3 is TGCGCCAGCAGCTTGGGCTACTATGGCTACACCTTC. The full variable domain, with the rest looked up from reference TRBV5-1 and TRBJ1-2, is KAGVTQTPRYLIKTRGQQVTLSCSPISGHRSVSWYQQTPGQGLQFLFEYFSETQRNKGNFPGRFSGRQFSNSRSEMNVSTLELGDSALYLCASSLGYYGYTFGSGTRLTVV.

In this sample, this clonotype turned up a few times. The chain employs TRBV7-8 and TRBJ2-7; D gene uncertain. This CDR3 spans 15 amino acids. The V end was cut by 2 bases, the J end by 0 bases, with 11 bases between. Germline V gene data show CDR1 as SGHVS and CDR2 as FQNEAQ. The CDR3 loop reads CASSLFPEISYEQYF. The CDR3 nucleotides are TGTGCCAGCAGCTTATTCCCGGAAATCTCCTACGAGCAGTACTTC.

The V gene is TRBV9, the J gene TRBJ2-7; 7 bases line up with TRBD2. The CDR3 consists of 14 residues. Germline V CDR1 and CDR2: SGDLS, YYNGEE. J lost 6 bases, V lost 0 bases, and 6 bases had no gene match. CDR3 nucleotide sequence: TGTGCCAGCAGCGTAGCTGTGGGAGGGCCCGAGCAGTACTTC. This gives the protein CASSVAVGGPEQYF.

Only a few counts were recorded for this clonotype. The chain is built from TRBV20-1 and TRBJ2-7, with 8 bases identical to TRBD1. Losses at the gene ends were 0 bases for V and 6 bases for J; bases not matched to a gene: 10. CDR1 DFQATT and CDR2 SNEGSKA come from the germline V gene (reference sequence). This CDR3 has 15 residues. CDR3 sequence reads: CSARELDRDLGEQYF. The CDR3 DNA sequence: TGCAGTGCTAGAGAATTGGACAGGGACTTGGGCGAGCAGTACTTC.

This clonotype has ten or more counts. The gene calls are TRBV5-1 and TRBJ1-2, with 9 bases identical to TRBD1. The germline gives CDR1 SGHRS, CDR2 YFSETQ. This CDR3 is 14 amino acids long. V was pared by 3 bases and J by 3 bases, with 3 bases of the junction left unmatched. CDR3 DNA: TGCGCCAGCAGCTCACAGGGGGCGCACTATGGCTACACCTTC. Translated, it gives CASSSQGAHYGYTF.

This clonotype was seen a handful of times. This rearrangement joins TRBV5-1 to TRBJ1-3; 7 nucleotides agree with TRBD1. This CDR3 spans 15 amino acids. J lost 2 bases, V lost 0 bases, and 2 bases had no gene match. CDR1 and CDR2 (germline): SGHRS, YFSETQ. The CDR3 reads CASSLDRGPGNTIYF. The DNA for the CDR3 is TGCGCCAGCAGCTTGGACAGGGGCCCTGGAAACACCATATATTTT.

The chain uses TRBV7-3 and TRBJ2-2, with a possible D match to TRBD2 (6 bases). The CDR3 has 16 amino acids. V was pared by 1 base and J by 5 bases, with 14 bases between. Germline CDR1 and CDR2: SGHTA and FQGTGA. Here the CDR3 reads CASSLKDGSRTGELFF. The CDR3 DNA reads as TGTGCCAGCAGCTTAAAAGACGGGAGCCGAACCGGGGAGCTGTTTTTT.

This clonotype was seen a few times. The chain recombines TRBV9 with TRBJ2-3; either TRBD1 or TRBD2 may fit D (5 bases each). The CDR3 consists of 13 residues. V was pared by 3 bases and J by 2 bases, with 7 bases between. Germline CDR1 is SGDLS and CDR2 is YYNGEE. The CDR3 is CASSGGITDTQYF. The DNA of the CDR3 is TGTGCCAGCAGCGGGGGGATCACAGATACGCAGTATTTT.

This clonotype occurred a few times. The chain couples TRBV9 to TRBJ2-5; no definite D call. Per the germline V gene, CDR1 is SGDLS and CDR2 is YYNGEE. The CDR3 consists of 14 residues. V lost 0 bases and J 1 base, leaving 7 bases between the germline ends. The CDR3 sequence is CASSVETPQETQYF. In DNA form, the CDR3 reads TGTGCCAGCAGCGTAGAAACACCCCAAGAGACCCAGTACTTC. The variable domain in full, completed from reference TRBV9 and TRBJ2-5, reads DSGVTQTPKHLITATGQRVTLRCSPRSGDLSVYWYQQSLDQGLQFLIQYYNGEERAKGNILERFSAQQFPDLHSELNLSSLELGDSALYFCASSVETPQETQYFGPGTRLLVL.

The chain links TRBV4-2 to TRBJ2-5; no clear D gene. The CDR3 has 14 residues. V was cut by 4 bases and J by 7 bases, with 16 bases left in between. The germline V gene encodes CDR1 LGHNA and CDR2 YNFKEQ. For the CDR3, the DNA is TGTGCCAGCAGCCGAATGACTGCCTTAGGGACCCAGTACTTC. It translates to CASSRMTALGTQYF.

This clonotype is judged large. The rearrangement uses TRBV7-3 and TRBJ2-2; TRBD2 aligns across 9 bases. In germline, CDR1 is SGHTA, CDR2 FQGTGA. V dropped 3 bases and J dropped 4; count of bases not matched to a gene: 6. The CDR3 contains 16 residues. In DNA, the CDR3 is TGTGCCAGCAGCTTCTTAGCGGGAGCAGGCACCGGGGAGCTGTTTTTT. It codes for CASSFLAGAGTGELFF.

This clonotype has a handful of counts. The chain couples TRBV6-2 or TRBV6-3 to TRBJ2-5, with D possibly called TRBD1 or TRBD2 (5 bases each). This CDR3 spans 14 amino acids. The V gene lost 2 bases and the J gene lost 5 bases, with 12 bases spanning the gap. Germline loops: CDR1 MNHEY, CDR2 SVGEGT. This CDR3 is CASSYGVEGETQYF. Here the CDR3 DNA reads TGTGCCAGCAGTTACGGGGTTGAGGGGGAGACCCAGTACTTC.

This clonotype was seen more than once but under ten times. This chain joins TRBV27 and TRBJ1-2, with a tentative D call TRBD1 (5 bases). Trimming stripped 1 base from V and 5 bases from J, with 8 bases between. Looked up from germline, CDR1 is MNHEY and CDR2 is SMNVEV (reference sequence). The CDR3 covers 13 residues. The CDR3 coding sequence is TGTGCCAGCAGTTTATTCCAGGGATATGGCTACACCTTC. Protein product: CASSLFQGYGYTF.

The V call is TRBV7-3, the J call TRBJ2-2; 8 nucleotides align to TRBD2. Germline CDR1 reads SGHTA; CDR2 reads FQGTGA. J lost 5 bases, V lost 2 bases, and 10 bases had no gene match. CDR3 length: 17 residues. The CDR3, as DNA: TGTGCCAGCAGCTTAGCGGGAGGCTCTGTAGGGACCGGGGAGCTGTTTTTT. This codes for CASSLAGGSVGTGELFF.

This clonotype was detected many times. J is TRBJ1-6 and V is TRBV6-5; no firm D call. The germline V gene has CDR1 MNHEY and CDR2 SVGAGI. The ends were cut back, 4 bases at V and 5 bases at J, with 12 bases in the middle. CDR3 length equals 15 residues. The CDR3 DNA reads as TGTGCCAGCAGTTTTTCGTGGCAGGATAATTCACCCCTCCACTTT. Its translation is CASSFSWQDNSPLHF.

This clonotype has just a few counts. The chain recombines TRBV4-1 with TRBJ2-1; TRBD1 matches 7 bases. The CDR3 length is 14 residues. Unmatched junction bases numbered 9, after V lost 1 base and J lost 12 bases. Looked up from germline, CDR1 is MGHRA and CDR2 is YSYEKL. As DNA, the CDR3 is TGCGCCAGCAGCCAAGGAGGGGGCCCCGAGACGCAGTTCTTC. This codes for CASSQGGGPETQFF.

This clonotype turned up a few times. The chain links TRBV18 to TRBJ2-3; possibly TRBD2 for D (5 bases). This CDR3 region has 15 residues. Between the trimmed V and J ends, which lost 2 bases and 5 bases, there was a span of 14 bases. Germline CDR1 KGHSH, CDR2 LQKENI. The CDR3 coding sequence is TGTGCCAGCTCACCAAGTCTGGAGGTCAGAGATACGCAGTATTTT. It encodes CASSPSLEVRDTQYF.

The chain combines TRBV20-1 with TRBJ2-7; TRBD2 aligns across 12 bases. CDR1 and CDR2 from the germline V gene are DFQATT and SNEGSKA (reference sequence). The CDR3 contains 13 residues. Trimming cost V 5 bases and J 1 base; bases outside gene matches: 0. The CDR3 loop is CSAGLAGSYEQYF. The CDR3 coding sequence is TGCAGTGCTGGACTAGCGGGGTCCTACGAGCAGTACTTC.

This chain links TRBV25-1 with TRBJ1-5, with 7 bases that match TRBD1. The CDR3 runs 12 residues. Germline trimming cut 4 bases from V and 9 bases from J; bases unmatched to any gene: 3. Germline values: CDR1 MGHDK, CDR2 SYGVNS. The CDR3 coding sequence is TGTGCCAGCAGTGGGGACAGTTGGCCCCAGCATTTT. Translating it yields CASSGDSWPQHF. The variable domain in full, completed from reference TRBV25-1 and TRBJ1-5, reads EADIYQTPRYLVIGTGKKITLECSQTMGHDKMYWYQQDPGMELHLIHYSYGVNSTEKGDLSSESTVSRIRTEHFPLTLESARPSHTSQYLCASSGDSWPQHFGDGTRLSIL.

The chain employs TRBV9 and TRBJ2-1; 10 bases align to TRBD1. Germline V lookup: CDR1 SGDLS, CDR2 YYNGEE. There are 16 residues in the CDR3. Unmatched junction bases numbered 10, after V lost 5 bases and J lost 5 bases. In nucleotides, the CDR3 is TGTGCCAGCAGGGAGGGAGGACAGGGGGTCCACAATGAGCAGTTCTTC. Amino acid sequence: CASREGGQGVHNEQFF.